This T cell receptor beta chain emerged from a study of blood T cell repertoires in COVID-19. Overall study context: Researchers got acute and convalescent COVID-19 samples from the United States, Italy and Spain.

CDR1 is MGHRA and CDR2 is YSYEKL in the germline V gene. The germline V and J ends were trimmed by 1 base and 4 bases, with 14 bases remaining between them. This CDR3 is 17 amino acids long. Per the original data handling: Amplification with reference gene primers provided the estimates of nucleated cell counts. The data were produced by immunoSEQ multiplex PCR, yet TCRdb's version contains in-frame clones alone and is incomplete. V, J and clone size were drawn from that table, and D and trimming were deduced from the DNA. The profile covers a few hundred thousand clones, with roughly nine tenths appearing a single time and around 1.3% taken by the ten largest. Enrollees, roughly 18 to 90 years old, lived in about two dozen US areas. Self-reported history from a screening survey and questionnaire set each donor's cohort.

Input material: PBMCs or T cells enriched from blood (not recorded which). This chain links TRBV4-1 with TRBJ2-6; weak D call: TRBD2 (5 bases). The sequence came from a human donor in a cohort exposed to, infected with or recovered from COVID-19 (not recorded which). The donor label of this sample is uncertain. Here the CDR3 reads CASSQAGSPWGANVLTF. The CDR3 bases are TGCGCCAGCAGCCAAGCGGGGTCGCCTTGGGGGGCCAACGTCCTGACTTTC.